Listed below are T cell receptor beta chains from one sample, sequenced in a study of T cells after yellow fever vaccination. TCRdb reanalysed the 5' RACE reads using MiXCR and keeps one entry per CDR3 protein. The data show 300,000 to 350,000 distinct CDR3 sequences, approximately 8% seen once. Sample: PBMCs, taken 35 to 50 days after the first yellow fever vaccination. The receptors originated from a man aged 18 to 30 who received the YFV17D yellow fever vaccine. Both conserved end residues are part of each CDR3. Each record gives: V gene, J gene, CDR3 length, CDR3 protein.

V: TRBV12-3/TRBV12-4
J: TRBJ1-2
length: 14
CDR3: CASSYREGGYGYTF

V: TRBV5-4
J: TRBJ2-1
length: 15
CDR3: CASSPGVGSYNEQFF

V: TRBV28
J: TRBJ1-2
length: 14
CDR3: CASSFSSQFYGYTF

V: TRBV6-1
J: TRBJ1-5
length: 15
CDR3: CACRSEGVSNQPQHF

V: TRBV9
J: TRBJ2-3
length: 14
CDR3: CASSASGSTDTQYF

V: TRBV27
J: TRBJ2-5
length: 16
CDR3: CASSPQTSGGEETQYF

V: TRBV15
J: TRBJ2-5
length: 17
CDR3: CATSRDAGNAPFRTQYF

V: TRBV6-5
J: TRBJ2-7
length: 15
CDR3: CASTRAGEGTYEQYF

V: TRBV6-5
J: TRBJ2-1
length: 12
CDR3: CASSRGSNEQFF

V: TRBV12-3/TRBV12-4
J: TRBJ1-1
length: 15
CDR3: CASSLVAGPSAEAFF

V: TRBV7-2
J: TRBJ2-1
length: 13
CDR3: CASSPGGFNEQFF

V: TRBV12-3/TRBV12-4
J: TRBJ2-5
length: 14
CDR3: CASSPGVEGQTQYF

V: TRBV30
J: TRBJ2-1
length: 11
CDR3: CAWSGTHEQFF

V: TRBV3-1
J: TRBJ2-1
length: 15
CDR3: CASSPGTAPDNEQFF

V: TRBV7-6
J: TRBJ1-1
length: 13
CDR3: CASSLRAGNEAFF

V: TRBV14
J: TRBJ1-4
length: 18
CDR3: CASSQGVSYGGRFEKLFF

V: TRBV5-1
J: TRBJ1-1
length: 13
CDR3: CASSLGQTTEAFF

V: TRBV3-1
J: TRBJ1-6
length: 15
CDR3: CASSQRSSYNSPLHF

V: TRBV18
J: TRBJ1-1
length: 14
CDR3: CASLGGQGNTEAFF

V: TRBV12-3/TRBV12-4
J: TRBJ1-3
length: 16
CDR3: CASSPLRGRTGNTIYF

V: TRBV4-3
J: TRBJ1-1
length: 15
CDR3: CASSQDSARVTEAFF

V: TRBV7-9
J: TRBJ2-4
length: 15
CDR3: CASSSTQGTKNIQYF

V: TRBV6-2/TRBV6-3
J: TRBJ2-2
length: 13
CDR3: CASSYTAAGELFF

V: TRBV7-2
J: TRBJ2-3
length: 14
CDR3: CASSSRQGGNTQYF

V: TRBV5-5
J: TRBJ2-3
length: 14
CDR3: CASTESRYTDTQYF

V: TRBV6-2/TRBV6-3
J: TRBJ1-5
length: 11
CDR3: CASGSNQPQHF

V: TRBV28
J: TRBJ2-3
length: 15
CDR3: CASRNTGVRTDTQYF

V: TRBV18
J: TRBJ2-3
length: 14
CDR3: CASSMVADTDTQYF

V: TRBV7-9
J: TRBJ2-5
length: 13
CDR3: CASRTSAEETQYF

V: TRBV5-1
J: TRBJ2-1
length: 16
CDR3: CASSLSMGQGAGEQFF

V: TRBV5-1
J: TRBJ1-4
length: 18
CDR3: CASSLRGTGLPGDEKLFF

V: TRBV29-1
J: TRBJ2-3
length: 16
CDR3: CSVEDKGRASTDTQYF

V: TRBV18
J: TRBJ2-5
length: 17
CDR3: CASSPWSGPPYQETQYF

V: TRBV6-2/TRBV6-3
J: TRBJ2-3
length: 15
CDR3: CASSPIRSSTDTQYF

V: TRBV20-1
J: TRBJ1-5
length: 15
CDR3: CSAKDGQFGDQPQHF